This T cell receptor (beta chain) originates from a study of T-cell memory formation after mild COVID-19 (dated by TCRdb to 2020 to 2022). Regarding the study in general: TCR sequence clusters from the two donors were found to be largely donor specific. In a couple of donors, T-cell clones that expanded and contracted after mild COVID-19 were followed by sequencing TCRalpha and TCRbeta repertoires longitudinally. Two young, previously healthy adult volunteers, one female and one male, were included in the cohort.

Only a few counts were recorded for this clonotype. Its antigen has not been determined. No much larger clone is present one base from it, and per-base qualities are unavailable. PBMCs were isolated by Ficoll-Paque density gradient centrifugation. The reads were generated on an Illumina NovaSeq 6000. Using 5'RACE with constant-segment primers, TCRalpha and TCRbeta cDNA libraries were constructed, with sample barcodes and unique molecular identifiers added in the process. Trizol reagent was used to extract RNA from every sample. Amplification of the libraries took two PCR steps, and the second step added a second sample barcode plus Illumina TruSeq adapters. Libraries were sequenced on an Illumina NovaSeq with 2 x 150 bp paired-end reads. The paper's processing steps were these. Demultiplexing of reads and collapsing into UMI-guided consensus sequences were performed with migec v1.2.7. Using mixcr v2.1.11, UMI consensuses were aligned to TRA and TRB V and J templates and then assembled into clonotypes. A clonotype was counted as expanded or contracted only if both edgeR and NoisET called the change significant, with noise models trained on biological replicates. For edgeR calls, a false discovery rate-adjusted p below 0.01 and a log2 fold-change threshold of 1 were applied. As an exploratory analysis of dynamics, PCA with hierarchical clustering was applied to max-normalized trajectories of the 1000 most abundant clonotypes. Separately sequenced CD4+ and CD8+ repertoires were used to assign a CD4 or CD8 phenotype to each responding clone. TCRdb reprocessed the public reads (quality trimming at Q25 with fastp, clone calling with MiXCR) and kept in-frame beta chains. When rows share a CDR3 protein, they turn into one entry using the most common DNA and genes. V and J calls and clone size were set by TCRdb, not the authors. Within this sample are around 300,000 distinct CDR3 sequences, with over 7% of them counted one time only. About 20% of the sample rests with the top ten.

What the research found in general, with its limitations: Some responding clones were found in pre-infection memory, which suggests that pre-existing cross-reactive memory T cells took part in the SARS-CoV-2 response. Contracting CD4+ clones appeared mostly in the CM and EM memory subsets, whereas CD8+ clones were enriched in EMRA. Clones contracting from day 15 to 85 had balanced CD4/CD8 phenotypes, while a second wave expanding from day 15 to 37 was biased towards CD4+. Whether the second-wave clones peaking on day 37 were SARS-CoV-2 specific was not confirmed. Only a couple of mild cases were covered in the study, and larger cohorts including severe cases with pre-infection samples were considered necessary.

CDR1 is given as SGHTA and CDR2 as FQGNSA, both from the germline V gene. The CDR3 sequence holds 11 residues, the cysteine and phenylalanine included. This entry keeps only the CDR3 DNA: 33 bases, framed from base 1. At the junction V is shortened by 2 bases and J by 4 bases, with 2 bases in between. This receptor was taken from a man aged 18 to 35 who had mild COVID-19 (a few samples of this study predate the infection). The sample titles of this study are shuffled in the database, so cell type and time point are left out; the donor was told from shared clones. Sequenced material: PBMCs or a T cell subset sorted from them (not recorded which). The V gene is TRBV7-2 and the J gene is TRBJ1-2, with the D segment identity uncertain. The sequence in DNA is TGTGCCAGCAGCTTACTCTATGGCTACACCTTC. Its coded protein is CASSLLYGYTF.